This T cell receptor (beta chain) was recovered during a study of T cell responses to AZD1222 COVID-19 vaccine. Concerning this clone itself: Antigen: not known. Within the sample, other DNA sequences also encode this same CDR3.

Study-wide results and caveats: The study found Spike-specific TCR breadth and depth rose after two AZD1222 doses. Vaccine-associated CD4 TCRs ranged over spike, dominating at 160-218 and 743-854. Nearly half of spike-specific TCRs reportedly target unmutated variant regions. Donors in the cohort were predominantly white British and more often female, and clonal diversity was possibly underestimated.

The repertoire was sequenced with immunoSEQ multiplex PCR; TCRdb's copy has only in-frame clones and lacks some. The sample includes just under 150,000 clones, roughly 88% of them seen just once. This CDR3 is built from 13 residues. The germline CDR1 and CDR2 sequences are SEHNR and FQNEAQ (reference sequence). Trimming cost V 3 bases and J 4 bases, with 10 bases left between them. The TCR originated in an adult who received the MenACWY meningococcal vaccine as a control. The J gene is TRBJ2-7, the V gene TRBV7-9; D is undetermined. Specimen: peripheral blood, collected 28 days after the second dose of the MenACWY control vaccine. Written as DNA, the CDR3 is TGTGCCAGCAGCTTTTCAACGGGTTACGAGCAGTACTTC. This translates into CASSFSTGYEQYF.